What follows describes a single T cell receptor (beta chain). Its cognate antigen has yet to be identified. Base-call qualities are not available, and no considerably larger clone is one nucleotide away. The 40 or so donors, aged roughly 6 to 95 years, were systemically healthy Caucasian individuals from Russia. Each donor gave about 9.7 milliliters of peripheral blood, drawn into EDTA-treated Vacutainer tubes. Ficoll-Paque density-gradient centrifugation was used to isolate PBMCs, with at least 6.5 million per sample. Total RNA, at least 5.5 micrograms per sample, was extracted from PBMCs with Trizol reagent. For every donor, flow cytometry on a PBMC aliquot measured the percentage of naive CD45RAhigh/CD27high T cells. This sample is part of a study of blood T cells in healthy people across ages (dated by TCRdb to about 2015). For context, the study as a whole: Template switching captured roughly one uniquely barcoded TCR beta cDNA molecule per two T cells in model experiments. To avoid experimental bias, donors of different ages were randomly spread across the sequencing lanes. Two additional independent replicas of 1 million unique cDNA reads from the same blood draw were analyzed for two donors (one aged 18 to 29 and one aged 80 or older). Four age groups were formed from the donors: young (average about 15 years), middle-aged (approximately 40), aged (62) and long-lived (around 80). Using deep sequencing normalized with unique cDNA molecular identifiers, the study measured how TCR beta repertoire diversity changes with age. General findings and caveats noted by the study authors: As age increased, observed TCR beta diversity per million T cells dropped in a roughly linear way, and a significant reduction was already evident by age about 36. Compared with the aged group, the long-lived group had more naive CD4+ T cells, fewer expanded clones and increased TCR diversity, suggesting age selection. Since profiling was done on bulk unsorted PBMCs, naive and antigen-experienced compartments could not be conclusively compared. There was a strong correlation between observed TCR beta diversity and the percentage of naive T cells measured by flow cytometry. Total diversity estimates from one million sequenced T cells were considered lower bounds and underestimates. Donor CMV infection status was unknown, potentially confounding age-related changes in expanded clonotypes.

Libraries came from 5' RACE. The sequencing machine was an Illumina HiSeq 2500. A second about 6 to 11 cycle PCR used a sample-barcoded 5' primer and a J-beta primer mix. A template-switch 5' adaptor carrying 12 random nucleotides introduced a unique molecular identifier onto each TCR beta cDNA molecule. Each sample yielded at least 2.5 million CDR3-containing paired-end reads. First-strand cDNA synthesis was performed from all RNA using the Mint cDNA synthesis kit, with priming by a TRBC-specific oligonucleotide. All cDNA was treated with uracil-DNA glycosylase and then went through a first 18-cycle PCR with the universal primers M1SS and BC2_uni_R. Processing in the source paper ran as follows. Each sample was normalized by randomly selecting 1 million high-quality reads, each carrying a distinct molecular identifier. Reads sharing molecular identifiers were discarded rather than binned into consensus sequences. MiTCR, set to a Q25 quality threshold and the strictest error-elimination algorithm, was used for CDR3 identification, clonotype clustering and error correction. A nonparametric unseen species model using Euler transformation provided a lower-bound estimate of total TCR beta diversity. In-frame beta chains were kept once TCRdb had trimmed the public reads at Q25 with fastp and called clones with MiXCR. CDR3 protein sequences are deduplicated, and each keeps its most common genes and DNA. The V and J calls were determined by TCRdb, not by the authors. The sample profile shows 1,500,000 or so distinct CDR3 sequences; almost 60% of them were found once. Together, the top ten hold over 6.5% of the sample.

The germline V gene (reference sequence) gives CDR1 as LNHNV and CDR2 as YYDKDF. Inclusive of the bounding cysteine and phenylalanine, the CDR3 is 13 residues long. Of the read, only the CDR3 DNA is kept; its 39 bases are in frame from base 1. V is cut by 6 bases and J by 0 bases, and the space between the germline ends is 7 bases. Material: blood. The receptor's source is a man aged 18 to 29 in good health. The V gene is TRBV15 and the J gene is TRBJ2-3; the D segment cannot be called with confidence. The nucleotide sequence is given as TGTGCCACCAGTCTCCGGAGCACAGATACGCAGTATTTT. This is translated as CATSLRSTDTQYF.